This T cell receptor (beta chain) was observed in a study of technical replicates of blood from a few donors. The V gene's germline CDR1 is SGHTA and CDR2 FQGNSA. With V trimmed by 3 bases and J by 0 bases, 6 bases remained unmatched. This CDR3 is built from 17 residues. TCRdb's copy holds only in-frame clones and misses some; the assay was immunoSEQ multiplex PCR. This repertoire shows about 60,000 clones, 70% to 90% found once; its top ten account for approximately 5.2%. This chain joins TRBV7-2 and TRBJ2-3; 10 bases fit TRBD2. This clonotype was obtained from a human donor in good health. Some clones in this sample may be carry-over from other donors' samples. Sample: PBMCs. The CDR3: CASSFALAGASTDTQYF. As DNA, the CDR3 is TGTGCCAGCAGCTTTGCCCTAGCGGGGGCTAGCACAGATACGCAGTATTTT.